This record concerns one T cell receptor (beta chain) sequence. Its target is unknown. Between the trimmed V and J ends, which lost 0 bases and 1 base, there was a span of 10 bases. Per germline, CDR1 LNHNV and CDR2 YYDKDF (reference sequence). The CDR3 spans 15 residues. This entry is derived from a study of T cells in Graves' hyperthyroidism and ophthalmopathy. Whole-study results and caveats: Also found in blood were most expanded thyroid clonotypes above 0.001.

Amplified TCR beta CDR3 regions came from RNA transcripts. An initial round of RT-PCR targeting the TCR CDR3 relied on the HTBI primer set. TCRdb reprocessed the multiplex PCR reads with MiXCR, giving one entry per CDR3 protein. The data contain more than 550,000 distinct CDR3 sequences, around 20% of them singletons. This chain links TRBV15 with TRBJ2-7; D ambiguous. This TCR came from a woman between 45 and 65 years old with Graves' hyperthyroidism that later progressed to Graves' ophthalmopathy. Source material: blood. The CDR3 is CATSRDPAPSYEQYF. CDR3 in DNA: TGTGCCACCAGCAGAGATCCGGCACCATCCTACGAGCAGTACTTC.